The present T cell receptor beta chain was sequenced within a study of blood T cells in healthy people across ages. Study observations and caveats: PBMCs left unsorted prevented a conclusive naive versus antigen-experienced comparison. Shifts in expanded clonotypes may have been confounded by donor CMV status, which was unknown.

The CDR3 is 13 amino acids. The germline V gene encodes CDR1 MNHNS and CDR2 SASEGT. V lost 7 bases, J lost 5 bases, and 15 bases lay in between. A word on this clonotype: As yet, its antigen is unknown.

A sample-barcoded 5' primer and a J-beta primer mix were used in a second PCR of about 7 to 12 cycles. Every single cDNA molecule received a tag from a template-switch adaptor with 12 random nucleotides. There were at least 3 million CDR3-containing paired-end reads obtained from each sample. Each CDR3 protein gets one entry after TCRdb re-called the 5' RACE reads with MiXCR. The sample holds 1.5 million to 2 million distinct CDR3 sequences, around 48% seen once. The sequenced sample consisted of blood. This chain joins TRBV6-1 and TRBJ2-7; D is possibly TRBD2 (7 bases). The receptor was isolated from a middle-aged woman in good health. The CDR3 loop is CASIGGGLNEQYF. In DNA, the CDR3 is TGTGCCAGCATAGGCGGGGGCTTGAACGAGCAGTACTTC.